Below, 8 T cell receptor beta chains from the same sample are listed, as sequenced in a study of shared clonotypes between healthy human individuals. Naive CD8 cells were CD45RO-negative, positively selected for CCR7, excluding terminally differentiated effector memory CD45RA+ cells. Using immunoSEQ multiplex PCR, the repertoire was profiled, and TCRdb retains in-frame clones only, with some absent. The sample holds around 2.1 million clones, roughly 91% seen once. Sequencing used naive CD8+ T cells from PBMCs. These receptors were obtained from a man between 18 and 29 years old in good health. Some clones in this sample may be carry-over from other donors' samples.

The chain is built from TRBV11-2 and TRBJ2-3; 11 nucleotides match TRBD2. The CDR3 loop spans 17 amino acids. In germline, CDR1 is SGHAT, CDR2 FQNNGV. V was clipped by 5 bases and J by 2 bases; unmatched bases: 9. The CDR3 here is CASSPPLAGAITDTQYF. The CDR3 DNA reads TGTGCCAGCAGCCCCCCACTAGCGGGAGCTATCACAGATACGCAGTATTTT. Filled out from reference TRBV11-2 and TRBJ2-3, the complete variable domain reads EAGVAQSPRYKIIEKRQSVAFWCNPISGHATLYWYQQILGQGPKLLIQFQNNGVVDDSQLPKDRFSAERLKGVDSTLKIQPAKLEDSAVYLCASSPPLAGAITDTQYFGPGTRLTVL.

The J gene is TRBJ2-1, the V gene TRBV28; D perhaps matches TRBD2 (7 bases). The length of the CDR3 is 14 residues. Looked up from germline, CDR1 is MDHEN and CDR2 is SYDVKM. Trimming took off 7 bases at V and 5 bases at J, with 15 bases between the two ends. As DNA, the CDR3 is TGTGCCAGCAATTTTTGGCGGGGGCACAATGAGCAGTTCTTC. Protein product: CASNFWRGHNEQFF.

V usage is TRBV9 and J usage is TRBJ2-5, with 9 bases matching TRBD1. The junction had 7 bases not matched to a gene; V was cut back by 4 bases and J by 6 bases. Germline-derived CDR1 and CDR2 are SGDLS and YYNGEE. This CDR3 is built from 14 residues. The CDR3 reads CASSPGTGLQTQYF. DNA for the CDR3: TGTGCCAGCAGCCCCGGGACAGGGTTACAGACCCAGTACTTC. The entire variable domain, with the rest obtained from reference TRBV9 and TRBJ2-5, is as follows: DSGVTQTPKHLITATGQRVTLRCSPRSGDLSVYWYQQSLDQGLQFLIQYYNGEERAKGNILERFSAQQFPDLHSELNLSSLELGDSALYFCASSPGTGLQTQYFGPGTRLLVL.

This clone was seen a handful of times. The CDR3 DNA is TGTGCCAGCAGTTACTCTGCTTATAGCAATCAGCCCCAGCATTTT. It yields the protein CASSYSAYSNQPQHF. V and J are TRBV6-6 and TRBJ1-5; D unclear. Germline CDR1 reads MNHNY; CDR2 reads SVGAGI (reference sequence). This CDR3 spans 15 amino acids. Trimming took 0 bases from V and 0 from J, leaving 6 bases between them.

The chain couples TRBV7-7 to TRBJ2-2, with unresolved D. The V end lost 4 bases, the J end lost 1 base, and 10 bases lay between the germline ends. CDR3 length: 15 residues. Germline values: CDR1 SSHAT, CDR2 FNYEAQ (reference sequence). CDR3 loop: CASSSSLGNTGELFF. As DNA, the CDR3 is TGTGCCAGCAGCTCAAGCCTGGGGAACACCGGGGAGCTGTTTTTT.

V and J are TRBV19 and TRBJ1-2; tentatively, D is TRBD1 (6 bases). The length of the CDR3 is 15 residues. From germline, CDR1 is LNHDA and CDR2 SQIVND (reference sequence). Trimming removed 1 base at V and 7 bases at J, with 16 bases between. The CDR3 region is CASSIVGGTILGYTF. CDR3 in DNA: TGTGCCAGTAGTATAGTAGGGGGAACAATCCTTGGCTACACCTTC. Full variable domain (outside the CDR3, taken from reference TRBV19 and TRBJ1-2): DGGITQSPKYLFRKEGQNVTLSCEQNLNHDAMYWYRQDPGQGLRLIYYSQIVNDFQKGDIAEGYSVSREKKESFPLTVTSAQKNPTAFYLCASSIVGGTILGYTFGSGTRLTVV.

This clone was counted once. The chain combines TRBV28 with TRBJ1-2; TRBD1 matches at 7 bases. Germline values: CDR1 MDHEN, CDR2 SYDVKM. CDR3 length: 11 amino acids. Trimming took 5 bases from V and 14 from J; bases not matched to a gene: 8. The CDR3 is CASSRGTARTF. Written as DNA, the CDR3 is TGTGCCAGCAGTCGAGGGACAGCGAGGACCTTC.

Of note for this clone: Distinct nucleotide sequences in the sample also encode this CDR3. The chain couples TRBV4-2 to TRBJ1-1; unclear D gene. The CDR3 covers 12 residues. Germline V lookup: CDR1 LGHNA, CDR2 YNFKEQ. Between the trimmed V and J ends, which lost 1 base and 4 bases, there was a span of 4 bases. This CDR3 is CASSQGTTEAFF. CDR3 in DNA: TGTGCCAGCAGCCAAGGCACCACTGAAGCTTTCTTT.